The entry below gives a single TCR beta chain sequence along with its context. Its specific antigen is unknown. Qualities for individual bases were not recorded, and no much larger clone is one base off. The CDR3, from cysteine to phenylalanine, totals 15 residues. Of all the DNA, just the CDR3 is kept, 45 bases in frame from base 1. Taken from the germline V gene (reference sequence), the CDR1 and CDR2 loops are MNHNY and SVGAGI. Unmatched junction bases come to 8, with V trimmed by 7 bases and J by 0 bases. The immunoSEQ Assay, a bias-controlled multiplex PCR, was used to amplify TCRbeta CDR3 regions from genomic DNA. The original pipeline was this. Nucleated cell counts per sample were estimated from amplification of reference gene primers within the assay. To quantify the absolute abundance of each unique TCRbeta CDR3 rearrangement, sequence reads were collapsed and filtered. Productive Simpson clonality was computed per sample as the square root of Simpson's diversity index over productive rearrangements. This is the immuneACCESS table as TCRdb keeps it, with only in-frame sequences that have V and J called. A part of the clones is gone; compared with another copy, unresolved V genes explain less than half, and the rest is unexplained. That table gives V, J and clone size, and the DNA gave D and trimming. Present in this sample are roughly 250,000 clones, roughly 90% of which were seen just once. Of the sample, roughly 2% falls within the top ten clones.

This sample stems from a study of blood T cell repertoires in COVID-19 (dated by TCRdb to between 2020 and 2021). General notes on the study: Samples covering the acute and convalescent phases of COVID-19 were provided by collaborators in the United States, Italy and Spain. The material from the prospective study consisted of cDNA or gDNA derived from T cells, B-cell-depleted T cells, or PBMCs. The dataset comprised deeply sampled blood TCRbeta repertoires from subjects exposed to, actively infected with, or recovered from COVID-19. A freely available public database, intended as a resource for researchers studying the immune response to SARS-CoV-2, is where the repertoires were released. The samples were drawn from the first 160 participants of the ongoing ImmuneRACE study and from some 1,300 subjects provided by 6 global collaborators. Nearly every sample came with metadata listing a de-identified subject ID, COVID-19 status, age in years and sex. Where HLA class I and class II types were available, the types were taken from metadata supplied by the sample provider, not from assay-based typing. Beyond this particular receptor, the publication reports: Clinical and demographic metadata were provided uncurated, with the amount varying by source and participant.

Another Seattle source contributed samples from volunteer blood donors who had recovered from COVID-19. Each collaborating institution followed its own protocols to collect whole blood in K2EDTA tubes. For TCRbeta analysis, collaborators shipped samples in one of three forms: frozen whole blood, isolated PBMCs, or DNA extracted from either of those sample types. The sequence came from a woman aged 40 to 49 who had recovered from COVID-19. The sample taken for sequencing was peripheral blood. The sequence joins TRBV6-6 to TRBJ2-7; TRBD1 matches 8 bases in the middle. The sequence in DNA is TGTGCCAGCAATGAGCAGGGGGCTCCCTCCTACGAGCAGTACTTC. The encoded protein is CASNEQGAPSYEQYF.